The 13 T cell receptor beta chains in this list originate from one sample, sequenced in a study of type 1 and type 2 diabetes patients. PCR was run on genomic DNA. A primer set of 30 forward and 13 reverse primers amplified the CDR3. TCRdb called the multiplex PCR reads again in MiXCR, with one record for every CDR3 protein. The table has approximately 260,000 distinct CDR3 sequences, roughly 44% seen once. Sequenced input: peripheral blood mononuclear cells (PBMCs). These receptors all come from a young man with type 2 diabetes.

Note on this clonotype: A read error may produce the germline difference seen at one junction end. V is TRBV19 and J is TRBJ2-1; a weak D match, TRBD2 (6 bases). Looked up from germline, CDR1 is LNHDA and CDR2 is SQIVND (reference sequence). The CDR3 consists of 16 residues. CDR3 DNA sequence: TGTGCCAGCAGTAGTCACGTCCTAGCGATCTACAATGAGCAGTTCTTC. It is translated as CASSSHVLAIYNEQFF.

CDR3 DNA: TGTGCCAGCATCCCCACGGTGCGGGATGGCACTGAAGCTTTCTTT. Amino acid sequence: CASIPTVRDGTEAFF. The chain links TRBV7-9 to TRBJ1-1; D remains unclear. Germline assignment: CDR1 SEHNR and CDR2 FQNEAQ (reference sequence). This CDR3 spans 15 amino acids. V lost 7 bases, J lost 4 bases, and 19 bases lay in between.

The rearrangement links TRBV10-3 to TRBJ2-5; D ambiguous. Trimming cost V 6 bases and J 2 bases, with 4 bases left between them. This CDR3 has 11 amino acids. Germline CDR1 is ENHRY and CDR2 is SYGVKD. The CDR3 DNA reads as TGTGCCATCAGCCATCAAGAGACCCAGTACTTC. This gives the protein CAISHQETQYF.

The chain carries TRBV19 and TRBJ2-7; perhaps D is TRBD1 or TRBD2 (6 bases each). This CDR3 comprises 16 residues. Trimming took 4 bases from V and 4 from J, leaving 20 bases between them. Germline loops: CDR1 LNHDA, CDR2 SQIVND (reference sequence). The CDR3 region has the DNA TGTGCCAGTAGTAGTACCGGGGGCCATAAGACTTACGAGCAGTACTTC. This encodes CASSSTGGHKTYEQYF.

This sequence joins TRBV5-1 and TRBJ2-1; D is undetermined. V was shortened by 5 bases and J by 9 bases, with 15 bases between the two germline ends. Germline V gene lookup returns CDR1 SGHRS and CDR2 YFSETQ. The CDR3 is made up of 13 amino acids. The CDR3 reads CASRLGRHLEQFF. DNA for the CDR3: TGCGCCAGCAGACTCGGACGGCATCTTGAGCAGTTCTTC.

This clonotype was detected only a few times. The CDR3 reads CASSVALGANTGELFF. The CDR3, as DNA: TGTGCCAGCAGCGTAGCTCTGGGGGCGAACACCGGGGAGCTGTTTTTT. The chain recombines TRBV9 with TRBJ2-2; perhaps D is TRBD1 or TRBD2 (5 bases each). Germline V gene lookup returns CDR1 SGDLS and CDR2 YYNGEE. V gave up 0 bases and J gave up 0 bases, with 9 bases separating them. The CDR3 is made up of 16 amino acids.

The CDR3 loop reads CASSQVALGNSPLHF. The CDR3 DNA reads as TGTGCCAGCAGCCAAGTAGCACTCGGCAATTCACCCCTCCACTTT. The V call is TRBV11-2, the J call TRBJ1-6; D is unresolved. CDR1 SGHAT and CDR2 FQNNGV come from the germline V gene. The CDR3 runs 15 residues. The V end lost 5 bases, the J end lost 7 bases, and 15 bases lay between the germline ends.

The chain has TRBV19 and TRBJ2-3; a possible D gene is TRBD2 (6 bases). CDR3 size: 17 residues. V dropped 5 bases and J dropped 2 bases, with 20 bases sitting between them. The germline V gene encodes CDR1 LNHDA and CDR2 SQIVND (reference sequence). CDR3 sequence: CASSEPPRTGVTDTQYF. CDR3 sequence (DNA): TGTGCCAGTAGTGAACCACCTCGGACGGGGGTCACAGATACGCAGTATTTT.

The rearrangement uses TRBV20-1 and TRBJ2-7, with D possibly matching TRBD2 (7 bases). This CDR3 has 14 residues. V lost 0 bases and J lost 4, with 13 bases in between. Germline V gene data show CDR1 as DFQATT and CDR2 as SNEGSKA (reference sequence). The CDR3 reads CSARDEGGIYEQYF. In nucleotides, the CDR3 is TGCAGTGCTAGAGACGAGGGGGGGATATACGAGCAGTACTTC.

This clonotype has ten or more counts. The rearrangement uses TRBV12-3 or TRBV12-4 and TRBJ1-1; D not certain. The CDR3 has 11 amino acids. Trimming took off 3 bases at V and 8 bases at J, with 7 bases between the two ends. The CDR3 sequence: CASSFAREAFF. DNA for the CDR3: TGTGCCAGCAGTTTTGCCAGGGAAGCTTTCTTT.

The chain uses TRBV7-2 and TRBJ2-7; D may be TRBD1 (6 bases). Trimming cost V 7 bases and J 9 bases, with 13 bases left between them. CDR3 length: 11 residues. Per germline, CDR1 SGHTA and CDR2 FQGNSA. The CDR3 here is CASKGDLGQYF. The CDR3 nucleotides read TGTGCCAGCAAGGGGGACCTCGGGCAGTACTTC.

The chain's CDR3 is CASSPAGWVYEQYF. The CDR3 DNA reads as TGTGCCAGTAGTCCGGCAGGGTGGGTTTACGAGCAGTACTTC. J is TRBJ2-7 and V is TRBV19; maybe TRBD1 (5 bases). V was shortened by 5 bases and J by 4 bases, with 15 bases between the two germline ends. The germline V gene has CDR1 LNHDA and CDR2 SQIVND (reference sequence). This CDR3 is 14 amino acids long.

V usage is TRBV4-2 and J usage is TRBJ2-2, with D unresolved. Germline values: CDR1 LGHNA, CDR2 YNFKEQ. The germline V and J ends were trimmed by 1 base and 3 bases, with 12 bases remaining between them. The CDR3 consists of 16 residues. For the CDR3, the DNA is TGTGCCAGCAGCCAAGTAGTCCTTAGGGACACCGGGGAGCTGTTTTTT. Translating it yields CASSQVVLRDTGELFF.